This T cell receptor (beta chain) emerged from a study of Ad26.COV2.S vaccination and SARS-CoV-2 variants. General study findings and limits: Responses of spike-specific T cells (both CD8+ and CD4+) reportedly showed substantial breadth after vaccination.

This CDR3 has 14 amino acids. Germline assignment: CDR1 SEHNR and CDR2 FQNEAQ (reference sequence). Deletions cut 5 bases from V and 7 bases from J, with 15 bases between. Regarding this clone: The antigen remains unidentified.

Assay used: immunoSEQ multiplex PCR; TCRdb lists only in-frame clones, some missing. The profile covers 350,000 to 400,000 clones, with 80% to 90% appearing a single time and 3.5% taken by the ten largest. Treatment noted: some 20 received Ad26.COV2.S at low or high dose, single or two shots; about 5 received placebo; per-sample allocation not given. Collection of samples fell on day 63 after the first vaccine or placebo injection. Material: peripheral blood, obtained in a trial of Ad26.COV2.S vaccine versus placebo. This sequence joins TRBV7-9 and TRBJ2-1; D uncertain. The receptor was derived from a person aged 18-65 years who received the Ad26.COV2.S COVID-19 vaccine or a placebo. The CDR3 protein is CASSNIPQKNEQFF. In DNA, the CDR3 is TGTGCCAGCAGCAACATCCCACAGAAAAATGAGCAGTTCTTC. Full variable domain (missing parts from reference TRBV7-9 and TRBJ2-1): DTGVSQNPRHKITKRGQNVTFRCDPISEHNRLYWYRQTLGQGPEFLTYFQNEAQLEKSRLLSDRFSAERPKGSFSTLEIQRTEQGDSAMYLCASSNIPQKNEQFFGPGTRLTVL.